These 31 T cell receptor beta chains originate from one sample sequenced in a study of radiotherapy plus CTLA-4 blockade in lung cancer. Using immunoSEQ multiplex PCR, the repertoire was profiled, and TCRdb retains in-frame clones only, with some absent. Among more than 60,000 clones listed, around 76% were seen once. The specimen was peripheral blood, collected from a patient treated with radiotherapy plus ipilimumab. These receptors came from a human donor with non-small cell lung cancer who had a complete response to radiotherapy plus ipilimumab.

This clone showed up just once. This sequence joins TRBV29-1 and TRBJ2-7; D unclear. This CDR3 contains 11 residues. Trimming pared 4 bases from V and 7 bases from J, leaving 11 bases between. CDR1 SQVTM and CDR2 ANQGSEA come from the germline V gene. The DNA of the CDR3 is TGCAGCGTTGCTATCATGAGGGAGCAGTACTTC. This gives the protein CSVAIMREQYF.

The V call is TRBV10-1, the J call TRBJ2-2, with 12 bases fitting TRBD2. This CDR3 has 16 residues. Germline CDR1 WNHNN, CDR2 SYGVQD (reference sequence). V dropped 4 bases and J dropped 5; count of bases not matched to a gene: 5. The CDR3: CASSGTSGIETGELFF. The DNA for the CDR3 is TGCGCCAGCAGTGGGACTAGCGGGATCGAAACCGGGGAGCTGTTTTTT.

The rearrangement links TRBV2 to TRBJ1-2; the D is unclear. Germline V lookup: CDR1 SNHLY, CDR2 FYNNEI. The ends were cut back, 3 bases at V and 11 bases at J, with 16 bases in the middle. CDR3 size: 13 residues. In DNA form, the CDR3 reads TGTGCCAGCAGTGAGAGGTCCTCGCCGGGTTACACCTTC. Amino acid sequence: CASSERSSPGYTF. The full variable domain, rest sourced from reference TRBV2 and TRBJ1-2, is EPEVTQTPSHQVTQMGQEVILRCVPISNHLYFYWYRQILGQKVEFLVSFYNNEISEKSEIFDDQFSVERPDGSNFTLKIRSTKLEDSAMYFCASSERSSPGYTFGSGTRLTVV.

The chain joins TRBV18 to TRBJ1-1; D is undetermined. CDR1 is KGHSH and CDR2 is LQKENI in the germline V gene. This CDR3 has 14 residues. The V end lost 3 bases, the J end lost 0 bases, and 8 bases lay between the germline ends. The CDR3 sequence: CASSPTELNTEAFF. In DNA form, the CDR3 reads TGTGCCAGCTCACCGACGGAGTTGAACACTGAAGCTTTCTTT.

V usage is TRBV12-5 and J usage is TRBJ1-2, with 9 positions matching TRBD1. This CDR3 comprises 12 residues. Germline loops: CDR1 LGHNT, CDR2 FRNRAP. V shed 11 bases and J 5 bases; nucleotides not matched to a gene: 6. The CDR3 reads CALEGQGYGYTF. The CDR3 DNA follows: TGTGCTTTAGAGGGACAGGGTTATGGCTACACCTTC.

This clone is judged medium-sized (0.01 to 0.1%). The chain is built from TRBV10-1 and TRBJ1-3; 7 bases match TRBD1. Germline CDR1 is WNHNN and CDR2 is SYGVQD (reference sequence). The V segment lost 7 bases and the J segment 4 bases; nucleotides outside the gene matches: 4. The CDR3 contains 13 residues. The CDR3 DNA reads TGCGCCAGCATTAAGACAGGGGGAAACACCATATATTTT. It yields the protein CASIKTGGNTIYF.

The chain carries TRBV27 and TRBJ1-2, with D possibly matching TRBD1 (5 bases). Trimming removed 5 bases from V and 4 bases from J, with 14 bases in between. The germline V gene has CDR1 MNHEY and CDR2 SMNVEV (reference sequence). The length of the CDR3 is 14 residues. The CDR3 sequence: CASSAEQGTYGYTF. In nucleotides, the CDR3 is TGTGCCAGCAGTGCGGAGCAGGGTACCTATGGCTACACCTTC.

The CDR3 nucleotides are TGTGCCAGCAGCTTGACTAGCGCCTACGAGCAGTACTTC. As protein: CASSLTSAYEQYF. The V and J genes are TRBV5-6 and TRBJ2-7, with TRBD2 matching over 7 bases. This CDR3 has 13 amino acids. The germline V gene has CDR1 SGHDT and CDR2 YYEEEE. With 1 base clipped from V and 2 bases from J, the junction kept 0 bases outside the gene matches.

This chain connects TRBV6-5 to TRBJ2-7; TRBD2 matches 9 bases. V was pared by 7 bases and J by 1 base, with 5 bases of the junction left unmatched. Germline V gene lookup returns CDR1 MNHEY and CDR2 SVGAGI. The CDR3 has 14 amino acids. DNA of the CDR3: TGTGCCAGCACCAATAGCGGGGGTTCCTACGAGCAGTACTTC. This translates into CASTNSGGSYEQYF.

V gene TRBV6-5 combines with J gene TRBJ2-7, with a tentative D call TRBD1 (6 bases). In germline, CDR1 is MNHEY, CDR2 SVGAGI. The CDR3 has 15 amino acids. V was cut by 6 bases and J by 0 bases, with 15 bases left in between. The CDR3 region has the DNA TGTGCCAGCAGGATAACCGGGACACACTCCTACGAGCAGTACTTC. As protein: CASRITGTHSYEQYF.

CDR3 region: CASSLGASGGSAGELFF. The DNA for the CDR3 is TGCGCCAGCAGCTTGGGGGCTAGCGGGGGAAGCGCCGGGGAGCTGTTTTTT. The gene calls are TRBV5-1 and TRBJ2-2; TRBD2 matches 10 bases. The CDR3 contains 17 residues. The germline V gene encodes CDR1 SGHRS and CDR2 YFSETQ. Trimming at V came to 0 bases and at J to 6 bases, leaving 8 bases not matched to a gene.

The chain combines TRBV6-5 with TRBJ1-2, with 9 bases lining up with TRBD1. This CDR3 is 16 amino acids long. The junction had 9 bases not matched to a gene; V was cut back by 4 bases and J by 3 bases. Per germline, CDR1 MNHEY and CDR2 SVGAGI. The CDR3 region is CASSLSTGQGYYGYTF. DNA of the CDR3: TGTGCCAGCAGTTTGTCCACCGGACAGGGGTACTATGGCTACACCTTC.

V and J are TRBV5-1 and TRBJ1-1; perhaps TRBD1 as D (6 bases). With 4 bases removed from V and 8 bases from J, the gap between germline ends came to 9 bases. Germline V lookup: CDR1 SGHRS, CDR2 YFSETQ. This CDR3 is built from 11 residues. CDR3 sequence reads: CASSSDREAFF. The DNA for the CDR3 is TGCGCCAGCAGCAGCGACAGGGAAGCTTTCTTT.

This clone was seen only once. This rearrangement joins TRBV6-5 to TRBJ2-3; 7 nucleotides line up with TRBD1. Germline assignment: CDR1 MNHEY and CDR2 SVGAGI. J lost 1 base, V lost 7 bases, and 8 bases had no gene match. This CDR3 spans 15 amino acids. This CDR3 is CASTRQGEGTDTQYF. CDR3 in DNA: TGTGCCAGCACCAGACAGGGCGAGGGCACAGATACGCAGTATTTT.

This chain connects TRBV28 to TRBJ2-1; 10 bases match TRBD1. Trimming removed 5 bases from V and 4 bases from J; junction bases left unmatched: 5. The CDR3 totals 15 residues. The germline V gene has CDR1 MDHEN and CDR2 SYDVKM. The CDR3 region is CASSNDRGPYNEQFF. DNA of the CDR3: TGTGCCAGCAGTAATGACAGGGGGCCTTACAATGAGCAGTTCTTC.

J is TRBJ1-4 and V is TRBV25-1, with a tentative D call TRBD1 (6 bases). This CDR3 is 12 amino acids long. V lost 4 bases to trimming and J lost 11 bases, with 11 bases between them. The germline CDR1 and CDR2 sequences are MGHDK and SYGVNS. This CDR3 reads CASSAPQGKLFF. The CDR3 DNA reads TGTGCCAGCAGTGCCCCCCAGGGGAAACTGTTTTTT.

The chain links TRBV5-1 to TRBJ2-2; TRBD2 matches at 7 bases. Trimming cost V 5 bases and J 4 bases; bases outside gene matches: 5. Germline lookup yields CDR1 SGHRS and CDR2 YFSETQ. This CDR3 region has 14 residues. CDR3 nucleotides: TGCGCCAGCAGAGGGGACTACAGCACCGGGGAGCTGTTTTTT. As protein: CASRGDYSTGELFF.

The chain joins TRBV19 to TRBJ1-5, with 9 bases fitting TRBD1. Trimming took 5 bases from V and 2 from J; bases not matched to a gene: 7. Looked up from germline, CDR1 is LNHDA and CDR2 is SQIVND (reference sequence). The CDR3 totals 16 residues. This CDR3 reads CASSPLWDRGNQPQHF. Here the CDR3 DNA reads TGTGCCAGTAGTCCCCTTTGGGACAGGGGCAATCAGCCCCAGCATTTT.

This sequence joins TRBV28 and TRBJ2-7; 8 nucleotides agree with TRBD1. Germline assignment: CDR1 MDHEN and CDR2 SYDVKM. The CDR3 totals 15 residues. V lost 5 bases to trimming and J lost 0 bases; unmatched junction nucleotides: 6. CDR3 sequence reads: CASSAQGAGSYEQYF. CDR3 nucleotides: TGTGCCAGCAGTGCTCAGGGGGCCGGCTCCTACGAGCAGTACTTC.

By share, this clone counts as medium-sized. The chain is built from TRBV19 and TRBJ1-4; possible D gene TRBD1, 5 bases. The CDR3 is 14 amino acids. Germline V gene data show CDR1 as LNHDA and CDR2 as SQIVND (reference sequence). Between the trimmed V and J ends, which lost 5 bases and 1 base, there was a span of 8 bases. CDR3 amino acids: CASSQQGTNEKLFF. The CDR3 nucleotides read TGTGCCAGTAGTCAGCAGGGAACTAATGAAAAACTGTTTTTT. Combining the CDR3 with reference TRBV19 and TRBJ1-4 gives the whole variable domain DGGITQSPKYLFRKEGQNVTLSCEQNLNHDAMYWYRQDPGQGLRLIYYSQIVNDFQKGDIAEGYSVSREKKESFPLTVTSAQKNPTAFYLCASSQQGTNEKLFFGSGTQLSVL.

This rearrangement joins TRBV18 to TRBJ1-2; no firm D call. CDR1 and CDR2 from the germline V gene are KGHSH and LQKENI. The CDR3 has 16 amino acids. Deletions cut 2 bases from V and 4 bases from J, with 17 bases between. The CDR3 region is CASSPSESLRFYGYTF. The CDR3, as DNA: TGTGCCAGCTCACCATCCGAGTCCCTTAGATTCTATGGCTACACCTTC.

V is TRBV25-1 and J is TRBJ1-4, with D unclear. V was shortened by 7 bases and J by 5 bases, with 26 bases between the two germline ends. The CDR3 is 18 amino acids. CDR1 MGHDK and CDR2 SYGVNS come from the germline V gene. CDR3 in amino acids: CASIGPRTGFDRNEKLFF. CDR3 sequence (DNA): TGTGCCAGCATTGGACCGCGTACGGGGTTTGACCGAAATGAAAAACTGTTTTTT.

This clone came up once. J is TRBJ2-2 and V is TRBV7-2; 7 bases match TRBD2. In germline, CDR1 is SGHTA, CDR2 FQGNSA. The CDR3 loop spans 15 amino acids. V shed 7 bases and J 4 bases; nucleotides not matched to a gene: 9. CDR3: CASTGRGLGTGELFF. The DNA for the CDR3 is TGTGCCAGCACCGGACGAGGACTAGGCACCGGGGAGCTGTTTTTT.

The rearrangement joins TRBV9 to TRBJ1-2; tentatively, D is TRBD1 (5 bases). V dropped 0 bases and J dropped 8 bases, with 17 bases sitting between them. In germline, CDR1 is SGDLS, CDR2 YYNGEE. CDR3 length equals 15 residues. CDR3 loop: CASSVEGWGVQGYTF. For the CDR3, the DNA is TGTGCCAGCAGCGTAGAAGGGTGGGGGGTTCAGGGCTACACCTTC. The whole variable domain, filled in from reference TRBV9 and TRBJ1-2, reads DSGVTQTPKHLITATGQRVTLRCSPRSGDLSVYWYQQSLDQGLQFLIQYYNGEERAKGNILERFSAQQFPDLHSELNLSSLELGDSALYFCASSVEGWGVQGYTFGSGTRLTVV.

The chain joins TRBV11-2 to TRBJ2-2, with 7 bases identical to TRBD1. CDR1 and CDR2 (germline): SGHAT, FQNNGV. V gave up 1 base and J gave up 5 bases; unmatched junction bases: 10. The CDR3 runs to 17 residues. The CDR3 protein is CASSLVTVTGQTGELFF. CDR3 nucleotide sequence: TGTGCCAGCAGCTTAGTTACGGTGACAGGGCAAACCGGGGAGCTGTTTTTT.

The CDR3 loop reads CASSGTSGGGTQYF. In nucleotides, the CDR3 is TGTGCCAGCAGTGGGACTAGCGGGGGTGGGACCCAGTACTTC. This chain joins TRBV28 and TRBJ2-5, with 14 nucleotides matching TRBD2. The junction had 3 bases not matched to a gene; V was cut back by 5 bases and J by 7 bases. This CDR3 has 14 amino acids. Per the germline V gene, CDR1 is MDHEN and CDR2 is SYDVKM.

This clone was counted a single time. The genes are TRBV7-2 and TRBJ2-7; possibly TRBD2 for D (5 bases). The germline V gene has CDR1 SGHTA and CDR2 FQGNSA. Trimming left V 2 bases short and J 4 bases short, with 6 bases between. The length of the CDR3 is 12 residues. The CDR3 reads CASSLTGYEQYF. The CDR3 bases are TGTGCCAGCAGCTTAACGGGATACGAGCAGTACTTC.

CDR3 sequence: CASGTLASGANVLTF. CDR3 nucleotides: TGTGCCAGCGGGACATTGGCCTCTGGGGCCAACGTCCTGACTTTC. The chain recombines TRBV2 with TRBJ2-6, with D possibly being TRBD1 (6 bases). Trimming cost V 8 bases and J 0 bases, with 11 bases left between them. The germline gives CDR1 SNHLY, CDR2 FYNNEI. There are 15 residues in the CDR3. The full variable domain, with the rest looked up from reference TRBV2 and TRBJ2-6, is EPEVTQTPSHQVTQMGQEVILRCVPISNHLYFYWYRQILGQKVEFLVSFYNNEISEKSEIFDDQFSVERPDGSNFTLKIRSTKLEDSAMYFCASGTLASGANVLTFGAGSRLTVL.

The chain carries TRBV9 and TRBJ2-3, with a possible D match to TRBD2 (5 bases). Germline V gene data show CDR1 as SGDLS and CDR2 as YYNGEE. The CDR3 extends over 15 amino acids. The V gene lost 5 bases and the J gene lost 1 base, with 14 bases spanning the gap. The CDR3 region has the DNA TGTGCCAGCAGGGCAGAGGGTGCTGGCACAGATACGCAGTATTTT. This encodes CASRAEGAGTDTQYF.

The rearrangement uses TRBV4-2 and TRBJ2-5; TRBD2 matches at 13 bases. From germline, CDR1 is LGHNA and CDR2 YNFKEQ. The V gene end was trimmed by 3 bases and the J gene end by 4 bases; junction bases not matched to a gene: 2. This CDR3 region has 15 residues. The CDR3: CASSHGTSGTETQYF. The CDR3 DNA reads TGTGCCAGCAGCCACGGGACTAGCGGGACAGAGACCCAGTACTTC.

This clone was seen once. This chain links TRBV6-5 with TRBJ1-6, with D possibly being TRBD1 (6 bases). CDR1 is MNHEY and CDR2 is SVGAGI in the germline V gene. The germline V and J ends were trimmed by 6 bases and 7 bases, with 10 bases remaining between them. The CDR3 is made up of 13 amino acids. CDR3 protein: CASRPDSNSPLHF. The CDR3 bases are TGTGCCAGCAGACCGGACAGCAATTCACCCCTCCACTTT.